This TCR beta chain originates from a study of beta chain features in type 1 diabetes. Using CD45RO/CCR7/CD25/CD127/CD95/CD27, CD4+ naive, central memory, regulatory and stem cell-like memory cells were sorted. TCRB transcripts that were expressed got sequenced, as all of the isolated RNA had been reverse transcribed. Libraries were prepared by immunoSEQ multiplex PCR; TCRdb keeps only in-frame clonotypes and omits some of them. The sample yields 200,000 to 250,000 clones, about 71% seen once. Deletions cut 1 base from V and 4 bases from J, with 8 bases between. The CDR3 runs to 13 residues. CDR1 and CDR2 (germline): GTSNPN, SVGIG (reference sequence). General study results and limits: There was a moderate but significant shortening of TCRB CDR3s in all four CD4+ subsets of Type 1 diabetes patients. cDNA-based reads could over-represent cells with high TCR expression. Shorter templates may be favored by PCR, equally so in patients and controls.

This clone was picked up a small number of times. As yet, its antigen is unknown. The sequence came from a man aged 30-40 years in good health. The chain couples TRBV30 to TRBJ2-1; the D gene is possibly TRBD2 (6 bases). Sample: naive CD4+ T cells from blood. CDR3: CAWSGGVYNEQFF. The CDR3 DNA reads as TGTGCCTGGAGTGGCGGGGTTTACAATGAGCAGTTCTTC.